A selection of T cell receptor beta chains follows, all from one sample in a study of CD8+ T cells in alopecia areata. The repertoire was sequenced with immunoSEQ multiplex PCR; TCRdb's copy has only in-frame clones and lacks some. Of 150,000 to 250,000 clones listed, over 45% were seen once; the top ten hold roughly 5.8%. The input for sequencing was CD4+ T cells sorted from blood, taken at week 24, from a patient treated with tofacitinib. Receptors originate from a human donor with alopecia areata. The CDR3 runs from the conserved cysteine through the conserved F or W. A D gene is named only where the DNA matches it firmly. Size is stated for part of the rows, as once, few or many counts, or as a class when the clone is expanded.

J gene: TRBJ2-6
V gene: TRBV5-1
clone size: .
D gene: .
CDR3 DNA: TGCGCCAGCGGCCCCCGTGACTCTGGGGCCAACGTCCTGACTTTC
CDR3 protein: CASGPRDSGANVLTF

J gene: TRBJ2-7
V gene: TRBV7-2
clone size: few
D gene: TRBD2
CDR3 DNA: TGTGCCAGCAGCTTATGGACTAGCGGGGTGTACGAGCAGTACTTC
CDR3 protein: CASSLWTSGVYEQYF

J gene: TRBJ2-7
V gene: TRBV7-2
clone size: .
D gene: TRBD2
CDR3 DNA: TGTGCCAGCAGCTCCGCTAGCGGGAGGGCCTTCTACGAGCAGTACTTC
CDR3 protein: CASSSASGRAFYEQYF

J gene: TRBJ2-5
V gene: TRBV10-3
clone size: .
D gene: .
CDR3 DNA: TGTGCCACAGGGGTGTCGGAGACCCAGTACTTC
CDR3 protein: CATGVSETQYF

J gene: TRBJ1-6
V gene: TRBV4-3
clone size: .
D gene: .
CDR3 DNA: TGCGCCAGCAGCCAAGGACAATTCAATTCACCCCTCCACTTT
CDR3 protein: CASSQGQFNSPLHF

J gene: TRBJ2-7
V gene: TRBV7-2
clone size: .
D gene: .
CDR3 DNA: TGTGCCAGCAGCTTAGAAGTCTACAGGCCTACCTACGAGCAGTACTTC
CDR3 protein: CASSLEVYRPTYEQYF

J gene: TRBJ2-3
V gene: TRBV5-1
clone size: few
D gene: .
CDR3 DNA: TGCGCCAGCAGCTTGGTGTACAGATCTAGCACAGATACGCAGTATTTT
CDR3 protein: CASSLVYRSSTDTQYF

J gene: TRBJ2-3
V gene: TRBV2
clone size: .
D gene: .
CDR3 DNA: TGTGCCAGCAGTGATCTGTCCGGGAAAGGGAAAGATACGCAGTATTTT
CDR3 protein: CASSDLSGKGKDTQYF

J gene: TRBJ2-5
V gene: TRBV27
clone size: .
D gene: .
CDR3 DNA: TGTGCCAGCAGTTTTGCGCGAGGCGAGACCCAGTACTTC
CDR3 protein: CASSFARGETQYF

J gene: TRBJ2-7
V gene: TRBV5-6
clone size: .
D gene: .
CDR3 DNA: TGTGCCAGCAGCTTGGGCTACGAGCAGTACTTC
CDR3 protein: CASSLGYEQYF